Each of the 6 T cell receptor beta chains below was sequenced from the same sample in a study of blood T cell repertoires in COVID-19. This table comes from immunoSEQ multiplex PCR, and its TCRdb copy is limited to in-frame clones, with some not included. In the table there are fewer than 250,000 clones, about 77% of which are singletons. The specimen was PBMCs or T cells enriched from blood (not recorded which). Source of these receptors: a woman between 50 and 59 years old with acute COVID-19.

This chain connects TRBV5-1 to TRBJ2-5, with D perhaps TRBD1 (6 bases). The V end was cut by 3 bases, the J end by 1 base, with 10 bases between. CDR3 length equals 14 residues. Germline V CDR1 and CDR2: SGHRS, YFSETQ. CDR3 sequence (DNA): TGCGCCAGCAGCTGGGGACAAGGCCAAGAGACCCAGTACTTC. This gives the protein CASSWGQGQETQYF.

J is TRBJ2-5 and V is TRBV10-3; 8 nucleotides align to TRBD2. This CDR3 has 14 amino acids. The V segment lost 5 bases and the J segment 4 bases; nucleotides outside the gene matches: 6. From germline, CDR1 is ENHRY and CDR2 SYGVKD. CDR3 coding DNA: TGTGCCATCAGTCCCGGACTAGCAGCAGAGACCCAGTACTTC. It is translated as CAISPGLAAETQYF.

The DNA of the CDR3 is TGTGCCAGCAGTTTGGGGGCGTCGGTTTCGGGTACGCAGTATTTT. It yields the protein CASSLGASVSGTQYF. The rearrangement joins TRBV27 to TRBJ2-3, with a possible D match to TRBD1 (6 bases). The V and J ends lost 3 bases and 8 bases respectively, with 18 bases between them. CDR1 is MNHEY, CDR2 SMNVEV, per germline (reference sequence). The CDR3 has 15 residues.

The chain uses TRBV6-5 and TRBJ1-2; no clear D gene. The CDR3 spans 14 residues. Trimming cost V 9 bases and J 3 bases, with 17 bases left between them. Germline CDR1 and CDR2: MNHEY and SVGAGI. The DNA of the CDR3 is TGTGCCAGTAACCCCTTAACAGATTACTATGGCTACACCTTC. It encodes CASNPLTDYYGYTF.

The genes are TRBV6-5 and TRBJ1-1, with D unresolved. CDR1 is MNHEY and CDR2 is SVGAGI in the germline V gene. Trimming shortened V by 7 bases and J by 1 base, and 16 bases separated the two germline ends. CDR3 length: 15 amino acids. CDR3 sequence reads: CASTLNPGRNTEAFF. The CDR3, as DNA: TGTGCCAGCACCCTCAATCCGGGGAGGAACACTGAAGCTTTCTTT.

The chain employs TRBV5-4 and TRBJ2-2; possibly TRBD2 for D (6 bases). Germline V CDR1 and CDR2: SGHNT, YYREEE (reference sequence). This CDR3 has 15 amino acids. V was clipped by 1 base and J by 0 bases, with 7 bases between them. DNA of the CDR3: TGTGCCAGCAGCTTGCGGGGGACGAACACCGGGGAGCTGTTTTTT. Translation: CASSLRGTNTGELFF.